Listed here are 30 T cell receptor beta chains from one sample, sequenced in a study of blood T cells in healthy people across ages. Through a sample-barcoded 5' primer and a J-beta primer mix, a second PCR was run for roughly 7 to 12 cycles. Using its own MiXCR run on the 5' RACE reads, TCRdb lists one record per CDR3 protein. This sample has 1.5 million to 2 million distinct CDR3 sequences, with about 49% found just once. Input material: blood. All receptors derive from a woman aged 40 to 50 in good health.

The chain combines TRBV10-3 with TRBJ2-7; D call uncertain. The V end lost 1 base, the J end lost 2 bases, and 9 bases lay between the germline ends. This CDR3 has 14 residues. Germline CDR1 reads ENHRY; CDR2 reads SYGVKD. The CDR3 DNA reads TGTGCCATCAGTGAGTTTAATTCCCCCTACGAGCAGTACTTC. This encodes CAISEFNSPYEQYF.

This clonotype has a handful of counts. The chain recombines TRBV4-3 with TRBJ2-1, with a weak D call TRBD2 (6 bases). Germline CDR1 is LGHNA and CDR2 is YSLEER. V was trimmed by 3 bases and J by 8 bases, leaving 17 bases between them. CDR3 size: 15 residues. CDR3: CASSQSQGGIYEQFF. The DNA of the CDR3 is TGCGCCAGCAGCCAGAGTCAGGGAGGAATTTATGAGCAGTTCTTC.

This chain uses TRBV28 with TRBJ2-7; TRBD2 matches at 12 bases. The germline gives CDR1 MDHEN, CDR2 SYDVKM. The CDR3 has 11 residues. CDR3: CATSGRYEQYF. CDR3 DNA: TGTGCTACTAGCGGGAGGTACGAGCAGTACTTC.

The chain is built from TRBV7-2 and TRBJ2-3, with 9 bases identical to TRBD1. This CDR3 comprises 16 residues. The germline gives CDR1 SGHTA, CDR2 FQGNSA. J gave up 1 base and V 4 bases, and 6 bases lay outside the gene matches. The CDR3 bases are TGTGCCAGCAGCTCGCACAGGGGGCAAGGCACAGATACGCAGTATTTT. Translation gives CASSSHRGQGTDTQYF.

The rearrangement uses TRBV7-3 and TRBJ2-6, with D uncertain. V was clipped by 3 bases and J by 2 bases, with 11 bases between them. This CDR3 comprises 16 residues. Per the germline V gene, CDR1 is SGHTA and CDR2 is FQGTGA. The CDR3 bases are TGTGCCAGCAGCTTCGCGTCGTCTGCTGGGGCCAACGTCCTGACTTTC. It is translated as CASSFASSAGANVLTF.

This clonotype was seen a handful of times. The chain carries TRBV5-1 and TRBJ1-2, with TRBD1 identical over 8 bases. The CDR3 is 14 residues long. Germline V gene sequence: CDR1 SGHRS, CDR2 YFSETQ. The J segment lost 8 bases and the V segment lost 4 bases, leaving 10 bases of the junction unmatched. Here the CDR3 DNA reads TGCGCCAGCAGCCGCTACGTGACAGGGGAAGGCTACACCTTC. Amino acids: CASSRYVTGEGYTF.

The gene calls are TRBV4-1 and TRBJ2-1, with 10 bases aligning to TRBD2. Germline V CDR1 and CDR2: MGHRA, YSYEKL. The CDR3 totals 14 residues. V shed 7 bases, J shed 2 bases, and the junction held 2 bases outside the gene matches. The CDR3 region has the DNA TGCGCCAGCACCGGACTAGCGGCCTACAATGAGCAGTTCTTC. This codes for CASTGLAAYNEQFF.

The chain uses TRBV6-5 and TRBJ2-1, with D possibly TRBD2 on 5 matching bases. Trimming left V 5 bases short and J 6 bases short, with 14 bases between. Germline CDR1 is MNHEY and CDR2 is SVGAGI. The CDR3 sequence is 14 residues long. The CDR3 DNA sequence: TGTGCCAGCAGTGTCCTACGGGGTGGCAATGAGCAGTTCTTC. The encoded protein is CASSVLRGGNEQFF.

This clonotype was seen a single time. This chain joins TRBV19 and TRBJ2-3, with TRBD2 matching 7 bases. Per the germline V gene, CDR1 is LNHDA and CDR2 is SQIVND (reference sequence). Germline trimming cut 10 bases from V and 6 bases from J; bases unmatched to any gene: 13. The CDR3 spans 14 residues. CDR3 sequence reads: CATEDGGGMDTQYF. In DNA form, the CDR3 reads TGTGCCACCGAGGATGGGGGGGGAATGGATACGCAGTATTTT.

The chain has TRBV6-2 or TRBV6-3 and TRBJ1-1; 8 bases are shared with TRBD1. The CDR3 runs 13 residues. Germline V CDR1 and CDR2: MNHEY, SVGEGT. The ends lost 7 bases at V and 7 bases at J; junction bases unmatched: 8. CDR3 coding DNA: TGTGCCAGCAACGAAGTGGGACAGGATGAAGCTTTCTTT. Translating it yields CASNEVGQDEAFF.

This clonotype was counted between two and nine times. CDR3 nucleotides: TGTGCCAGCAGTACGGGTCGGGGTGGTCAGCCCCAGCATTTT. Its protein is CASSTGRGGQPQHF. The rearrangement joins TRBV6-5 to TRBJ1-5; the D is unclear. This CDR3 contains 14 residues. Germline CDR1 and CDR2: MNHEY and SVGAGI. Deletions cut 5 bases from V and 6 bases from J, with 14 bases between.

This rearrangement joins TRBV12-3 or TRBV12-4 to TRBJ1-4, with D maybe TRBD1 (6 bases). This CDR3 is 14 amino acids long. V lost 6 bases and J lost 4, with 12 bases in between. CDR3 loop: CASRPTGDNEKLFF. The CDR3 DNA sequence: TGTGCCAGCAGGCCGACAGGAGATAATGAAAAACTGTTTTTT.

This rearrangement joins TRBV7-9 to TRBJ2-1; D remains unclear. CDR3 size: 17 residues. CDR1 and CDR2 (germline): SEHNR, FQNEAQ (reference sequence). Trimming removed 6 bases from V and 2 bases from J, with 20 bases in between. Here the CDR3 DNA reads TGTGCCAGCAGGTACGGGCAGGTCGGGCCTACCTACAATGAGCAGTTCTTC. Amino acid sequence: CASRYGQVGPTYNEQFF.

This chain uses TRBV5-1 with TRBJ2-3, with D tentatively TRBD1 (5 bases). Germline V gene data show CDR1 as SGHRS and CDR2 as YFSETQ. There are 16 residues in the CDR3. V was clipped by 0 bases and J by 0 bases, with 11 bases between them. CDR3 in DNA: TGCGCCAGCAGCTTGGGGTGGGGCCTTAGCACAGATACGCAGTATTTT. Protein: CASSLGWGLSTDTQYF.

The chain carries TRBV7-9 and TRBJ2-1, with TRBD1 matching over 7 bases. There are 14 residues in the CDR3. In germline, CDR1 is SEHNR, CDR2 FQNEAQ (reference sequence). Unmatched junction bases numbered 10, after V lost 6 bases and J lost 8 bases. Here the CDR3 reads CASSKQGRHDEQFF. Here the CDR3 DNA reads TGTGCCAGCAGTAAACAGGGGCGGCACGATGAGCAGTTCTTC.

The chain joins TRBV12-3 or TRBV12-4 to TRBJ2-1; 8 nucleotides agree with TRBD2. This CDR3 comprises 17 residues. V gave up 0 bases and J gave up 10 bases; unmatched junction bases: 14. The CDR3 reads CASSLALGSGVQPEQFF. In nucleotides, the CDR3 is TGTGCCAGCAGTTTAGCGCTCGGTAGCGGGGTTCAGCCCGAGCAGTTCTTC.

The chain joins TRBV11-2 to TRBJ2-5, with no clear D. The V end was cut by 3 bases, the J end by 5 bases, with 16 bases between. Germline lookup yields CDR1 SGHAT and CDR2 FQNNGV. This CDR3 is built from 15 residues. The CDR3 spells CASSFHSAKIETQYF. The CDR3 DNA sequence: TGTGCCAGCAGCTTTCACTCCGCGAAAATTGAGACCCAGTACTTC.

This sequence joins TRBV14 and TRBJ1-1; D is uncertain. The CDR3 length is 13 residues. The V and J ends lost 7 bases and 1 base respectively, with 10 bases between them. CDR1 is SGHDN, CDR2 FVKESK, per germline. CDR3 residues: CASTVSQNTEAFF. CDR3 sequence (DNA): TGTGCCAGCACAGTCAGCCAGAACACTGAAGCTTTCTTT.

The rearrangement links TRBV27 to TRBJ2-5, with a weak D call TRBD1 (6 bases). TRBJ2-7 explains the end of the DNA better; the J call may be wrong. This CDR3 is 12 amino acids long. The germline V gene has CDR1 MNHEY and CDR2 SMNVEV (reference sequence). In DNA, the CDR3 is TGTGCCAGCGGGGTAGGGGGACGCGAGCAGTACTTC. Translation gives CASGVGGREQYF.

This chain joins TRBV20-1 and TRBJ2-3, with 10 bases matching TRBD2. Germline CDR1 DFQATT, CDR2 SNEGSKA (reference sequence). V shed 6 bases and J 5 bases; nucleotides not matched to a gene: 14. The CDR3 has 16 residues. CDR3 loop: CSARPVSGGYKDTQYF. The CDR3 nucleotides read TGCAGTGCCCGTCCGGTTAGCGGGGGGTATAAAGATACGCAGTATTTT.

The chain joins TRBV20-1 to TRBJ2-1; 10 nucleotides align to TRBD2. V shed 4 bases, J shed 0 bases, and the junction held 9 bases outside the gene matches. Germline values: CDR1 DFQATT, CDR2 SNEGSKA (reference sequence). This CDR3 comprises 17 residues. CDR3: CSAKASGGLISYNEQFF. The CDR3 nucleotides read TGCAGTGCTAAGGCTAGCGGGGGCCTGATCTCCTACAATGAGCAGTTCTTC.

This clonotype was observed a few times. J is TRBJ2-1 and V is TRBV5-1, with TRBD1 matching over 8 bases. Germline CDR1 and CDR2: SGHRS and YFSETQ. This CDR3 contains 15 residues. Trimming took 2 bases from V and 7 from J; bases not matched to a gene: 8. CDR3 sequence: CASSFPDRVGNEQFF. DNA for the CDR3: TGCGCCAGCAGCTTTCCGGACAGGGTAGGAAATGAGCAGTTCTTC. The full variable domain, in which reference TRBV5-1 and TRBJ2-1 provide the parts outside the CDR3, is KAGVTQTPRYLIKTRGQQVTLSCSPISGHRSVSWYQQTPGQGLQFLFEYFSETQRNKGNFPGRFSGRQFSNSRSEMNVSTLELGDSALYLCASSFPDRVGNEQFFGPGTRLTVL.

The rearrangement links TRBV6-5 to TRBJ1-2; the match to TRBD1 covers 8 bases. V lost 9 bases, J lost 3 bases, and 6 bases stayed unmatched. This CDR3 is built from 13 residues. Germline-derived CDR1 and CDR2 are MNHEY and SVGAGI. The CDR3 is CASTLRGHYGYTF. CDR3 bases: TGTGCCAGTACCCTCAGGGGGCACTATGGCTACACCTTC.

The rearrangement joins TRBV7-6 to TRBJ2-3; TRBD1 agrees at 7 bases. The CDR3 is 16 residues long. The V gene end was trimmed by 1 base and the J gene end by 1 base; junction bases not matched to a gene: 5. CDR1 and CDR2 from the germline V gene are SGHVS and FNYEAQ. The CDR3 bases are TGTGCCAGCAGCTTAGACCCAGGGGGAGGCACAGATACGCAGTATTTT. It encodes CASSLDPGGGTDTQYF.

The rearrangement uses TRBV27 and TRBJ2-7; 7 nucleotides agree with TRBD1. The DNA end is more similar to TRBJ2-5, so the J call may be wrong. Germline lookup yields CDR1 MNHEY and CDR2 SMNVEV (reference sequence). CDR3 length: 16 amino acids. CDR3 in amino acids: CASSTQNNDRAGTQYF. CDR3 bases: TGTGCCAGCAGTACTCAAAATAACGACAGGGCGGGGACCCAGTACTTC.

This clonotype was found many times. The chain uses TRBV24-1 and TRBJ2-3, with D maybe TRBD2 (6 bases). V was shortened by 2 bases and J by 0 bases, with 11 bases between the two germline ends. Germline V gene data show CDR1 as KGHDR and CDR2 as SFDVKD. This CDR3 region has 16 residues. In DNA, the CDR3 is TGTGCCACCAGTGATTACTCGGCGGGGAGCACAGATACGCAGTATTTT. Translating it yields CATSDYSAGSTDTQYF.

In its sample, this clonotype was seen a few times. The rearrangement uses TRBV7-2 and TRBJ1-6; D is ambiguous. The V end was cut by 5 bases, the J end by 7 bases, with 12 bases between. Germline V gene lookup returns CDR1 SGHTA and CDR2 FQGNSA. The CDR3 totals 14 residues. CDR3 sequence: CASSPRAANSPLHF. The CDR3 DNA follows: TGTGCCAGCAGCCCACGGGCAGCCAATTCACCCCTCCACTTT.

The chain is built from TRBV12-3 or TRBV12-4 and TRBJ1-5; TRBD1 aligns across 7 bases. The CDR3 runs 16 residues. J lost 0 bases, V lost 3 bases, and 5 bases had no gene match. The CDR3 DNA follows: TGTGCCAGCAGTTTCGGTACAGGGGATAGCAATCAGCCCCAGCATTTT. Amino acids: CASSFGTGDSNQPQHF.

This clonotype was observed a few times. The CDR3 nucleotides read TGTGCCAGCAGTTACGGGGCGGATCTCTCCTACGAGCAGTACTTC. Amino acid sequence: CASSYGADLSYEQYF. The chain couples TRBV6-5 to TRBJ2-7; possibly TRBD1 for D (5 bases). Trimming removed 2 bases at V and 0 bases at J, with 11 bases between. Per germline, CDR1 MNHEY and CDR2 SVGAGI. The CDR3 sequence is 15 residues long.

This clonotype was recorded a few times. The rearrangement links TRBV4-1 to TRBJ2-7, with D unclear. CDR1 MGHRA and CDR2 YSYEKL come from the germline V gene. Trimming stripped 5 bases from V and 2 bases from J, with 13 bases between. The CDR3 runs 14 residues. This CDR3 reads CASSEGKVPYEQYF. The CDR3 nucleotides read TGCGCCAGCAGCGAAGGAAAGGTCCCCTACGAGCAGTACTTC.